The text below deals with one T cell receptor (beta chain). Its target is not known. These data belong to a study of blood T cells in healthy people across ages. Background on the study: Capture via template switching afforded approximately one barcoded beta molecule per two T cells. Study observations and caveats: It was the long-lived donors that had more naive CD4+ cells and higher diversity than aged donors.

Every donor gave around 10 milliliters of peripheral blood. PBMCs were isolated at a quantity of at least 6.5 million per sample. This CDR3 contains 15 residues. CDR1 and CDR2 (germline): MGHDK, SYGVNS. V lost 2 bases and J 8 bases, leaving 15 bases between the germline ends. A second PCR of about 7 to 12 cycles used a sample-barcoded 5' primer and a J-beta primer mix. TCRdb re-called the 5' RACE reads through MiXCR, storing one row per CDR3 protein. Of 1.5 million to 2 million distinct CDR3 sequences in the sample, 40% to 55% were seen once. The receptor comes from a woman aged 40 to 50 in good health. Sequencing input: blood. The chain uses TRBV25-1 and TRBJ1-4; maybe TRBD1 (6 bases). The CDR3 sequence is CASSEVAGVREKLFF. Here the CDR3 DNA reads TGTGCCAGCAGTGAAGTCGCAGGGGTGCGGGAAAAACTGTTTTTT.